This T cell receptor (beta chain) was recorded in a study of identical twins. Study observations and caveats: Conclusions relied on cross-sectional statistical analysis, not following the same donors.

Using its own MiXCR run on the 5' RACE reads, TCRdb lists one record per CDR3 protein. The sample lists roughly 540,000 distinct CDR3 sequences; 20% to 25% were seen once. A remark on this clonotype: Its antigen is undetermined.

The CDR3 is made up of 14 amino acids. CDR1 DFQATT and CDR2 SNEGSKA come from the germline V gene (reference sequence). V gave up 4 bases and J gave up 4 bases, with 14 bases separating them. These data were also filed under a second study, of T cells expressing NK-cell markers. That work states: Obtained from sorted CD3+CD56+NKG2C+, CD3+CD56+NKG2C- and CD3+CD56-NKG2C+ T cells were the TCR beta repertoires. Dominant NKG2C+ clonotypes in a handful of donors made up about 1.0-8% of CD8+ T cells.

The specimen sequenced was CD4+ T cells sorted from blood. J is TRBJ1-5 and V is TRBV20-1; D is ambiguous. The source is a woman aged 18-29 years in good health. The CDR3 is CSATPVEGNQPQHF. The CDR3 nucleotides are TGCAGTGCTACCCCGGTTGAGGGAAATCAGCCCCAGCATTTT.